This T cell receptor (beta chain) derives from a study of OX40 agonist ivuxolimab in advanced cancers. Findings and caveats of the study: CD8+ T cells were the subset that, on average, had more expanded clones than CD4+.

With regard to this clone: Its specificity is not known.

Germline lookup yields CDR1 MDHEN and CDR2 SYDVKM. The V segment lost 3 bases and the J segment 0 bases; nucleotides outside the gene matches: 10. This CDR3 spans 18 amino acids. Generated by immunoSEQ multiplex PCR, the TCRdb table keeps only in-frame clones and is missing some. The repertoire has about 46,000 clones, 91% of them found once; the top ten carry around 4.7%. The sample was CD4+ or CD8+ T cells sorted from blood, taken in a trial of the OX40 agonist ivuxolimab. The rearrangement links TRBV28 to TRBJ2-2, with 7 bases identical to TRBD1. The sequence was collected from an adult with an advanced solid tumor such as melanoma, head and neck, liver or kidney cancer. Here the CDR3 reads CASSFHGQVYSNTGELFF. CDR3 DNA: TGTGCCAGCAGTTTCCATGGACAGGTATATTCGAACACCGGGGAGCTGTTTTTT.